The rows below give T cell receptor beta chains drawn from one sample of a study of patients and donors after allogeneic stem cell transplantation. TCRdb redid the calling of the RT-PCR reads with MiXCR, one entry per CDR3 protein. The sample consists of 920,000 or so distinct CDR3 sequences, approximately 18% of them appearing once. Sequencing input: blood, either unsorted or a sorted T cell fraction (not recorded which). The source of these receptors is a human donor who was either an allogeneic HSCT recipient or a stem cell or donor lymphocyte infusion donor (not recorded which). It is not recorded whose cells these are; they may come from a transplant donor. Both conserved end residues are part of each CDR3. Each record gives: V gene, clone size, J gene, D gene, CDR3 protein, CDR3 DNA. D genes are given only for firm matches. The listing skips clone size in some rows; elsewhere it reads once, few, many or a size class.

>TRBV5-5|NA|TRBJ2-7|NA
CASSLSPTELTYEQYF
TGTGCCAGCAGCTTATCCCCGACAGAGTTAACCTACGAGCAGTACTTC
>TRBV7-3|few|TRBJ1-1|NA
CASSLTGAYTEAFF
TGTGCCAGCAGCTTAACCGGGGCTTACACTGAAGCTTTCTTT
>TRBV3-1|NA|TRBJ1-3|TRBD1
CAPGGQGTICGNTIYF
TGTGCCCCCGGGGGACAGGGGACCATATGCGGAAACACCATATATTTT
>TRBV20-1|many|TRBJ1-4|NA
CSARDRRGSEKLFF
TGCAGTGCTAGAGATCGGAGGGGCAGTGAAAAACTGTTTTTT
>TRBV27|few|TRBJ2-2|TRBD1
CASSLLTGLTGELFF
TGTGCCAGCAGTTTGCTGACAGGGCTCACCGGGGAGCTGTTTTTT
>TRBV20-1|NA|TRBJ2-2|NA
CSAREPGKSNGELFF
TGCAGTGCTAGAGAGCCCGGGAAGTCCAACGGGGAGCTGTTTTTT
>TRBV10-3|NA|TRBJ1-6|NA
CAITTEPNSPLHF
TGTGCCATCACGACCGAACCCAATTCACCCCTCCACTTT
>TRBV12-3/TRBV12-4|NA|TRBJ2-1|NA
CASTFGSSSYNEQFF
TGTGCCAGCACCTTCGGCTCCAGCTCCTACAATGAGCAGTTCTTC
>TRBV27|NA|TRBJ1-2|TRBD1
CASSDARGPDGYTF
TGTGCCAGCAGCGACGCCAGGGGGCCTGATGGCTACACCTTC
>TRBV6-2/TRBV6-3|many|TRBJ2-6|NA
CASSHRVSGANVLTF
TGTGCCAGCAGCCACAGGGTCTCTGGGGCCAACGTCCTGACTTTC
>TRBV12-3/TRBV12-4|few|TRBJ2-2|TRBD2
CASNTGGGPGELFF
TGTGCCAGCAACACGGGGGGGGGTCCCGGGGAGCTGTTTTTT
>TRBV6-2/TRBV6-3|NA|TRBJ2-7|TRBD2
CASKNAGLAVYEQYF
TGTGCCAGCAAAAACGCGGGACTAGCGGTATACGAGCAGTACTTC